The clone carrying this TCR beta chain turned up a few times. Its antigen remains unknown. This sample was taken from a study of T cell responses to AZD1222 COVID-19 vaccine. Study results and caveats: Repertoires were obtained solely post-peak T cell response.

The method was immunoSEQ multiplex PCR; TCRdb's version includes in-frame clones alone and lacks a portion of them. The table has some 130,000 clones, 90% to 95% seen once. The CDR3 loop spans 14 amino acids. Germline trimming cut 6 bases from V and 7 bases from J; bases unmatched to any gene: 7. Germline CDR1 reads SEHNR; CDR2 reads FQNEAQ (reference sequence). The TCR originated in an adult who received the AZD1222 COVID-19 vaccine. The source was peripheral blood, collected 28 days after the second AZD1222 dose. The chain is built from TRBV7-9 and TRBJ1-5; 9 bases are shared with TRBD1. CDR3 protein: CASSLTGGGQPQHF. The CDR3 DNA follows: TGTGCCAGCAGTCTCACAGGGGGCGGACAGCCCCAGCATTTT.